These T cell receptor beta chains were read from a single sample in a study of cytomegalovirus exposure and HLA in healthy donors. The assay was immunoSEQ multiplex PCR, and TCRdb's table has in-frame clones only and misses some. The sample has 50,000 to 70,000 clones, 70% to 85% seen once. The sequencing input was PBMCs. The receptors here all came from a girl between 10 and 17 years old in good health and CMV-seropositive. Both conserved end residues are part of each CDR3. Fields, in order: CDR3 DNA, CDR3 protein, clone size, V gene, J gene, D gene. D genes are given only for firm matches. Part of the rows lack a size; the others show once, few, many or a class for expanded clones.

CDR3nt: TGCGCCAGCAGCTCTCAGGGGAATGAGCAGTTCTTC
CDR3aa: CASSSQGNEQFF
abundance: -
v_gene: TRBV5-1
j_gene: TRBJ2-1
d_gene: -

CDR3nt: -
CDR3aa: CASSFLAGPYEQYF
abundance: -
v_gene: TRBV27
j_gene: TRBJ2-7
d_gene: -

CDR3nt: TGTGCCAGCTCACCAAAACGGGTCGCTGAAGCTTTCTTT
CDR3aa: CASSPKRVAEAFF
abundance: -
v_gene: TRBV18
j_gene: TRBJ1-1
d_gene: -

CDR3nt: TGTGCCAGCCGCCTACGAGACAGAGATGAGCAGTTCTTC
CDR3aa: CASRLRDRDEQFF
abundance: -
v_gene: TRBV6-1
j_gene: TRBJ2-1
d_gene: -

CDR3nt: TGTGCCAGCAGTGCCTCCCGACTAGCGGGGGGCCCAGATACGCAGTATTTT
CDR3aa: CASSASRLAGGPDTQYF
abundance: -
v_gene: TRBV6-1
j_gene: TRBJ2-3
d_gene: TRBD2

CDR3nt: TGTGCCAGCACCCGACTAGCGGGGGGAACTTTTACAGATACGCAGTATTTT
CDR3aa: CASTRLAGGTFTDTQYF
abundance: many
v_gene: TRBV28
j_gene: TRBJ2-3
d_gene: TRBD2

CDR3nt: TGTGCCAGCAGCTTGTTCGGAGCAGGGGCCGCCCTACTGAACACTGAAGCTTTCTTT
CDR3aa: CASSLFGAGAALLNTEAFF
abundance: few
v_gene: TRBV5-6
j_gene: TRBJ1-1
d_gene: -

CDR3nt: TGTGCCAGCAGCTCCGCCCGGGGAGCCAAAAACATTCAGTACTTC
CDR3aa: CASSSARGAKNIQYF
abundance: few
v_gene: TRBV6-5
j_gene: TRBJ2-4
d_gene: -

CDR3nt: TGCGCCAGCAGCCCGGTGGGAGTCACAGATACGCAGTATTTT
CDR3aa: CASSPVGVTDTQYF
abundance: -
v_gene: TRBV5-1
j_gene: TRBJ2-3
d_gene: -

CDR3nt: TGTGCCAGCAGCTTATACATTACTCGGGAAGGAAAACTGTTTTTT
CDR3aa: CASSLYITREGKLFF
abundance: -
v_gene: TRBV7-2
j_gene: TRBJ1-4
d_gene: -

CDR3nt: TGTGCCAGCAAAGAGGGAGAACGGCTCGAGCAGTACTTC
CDR3aa: CASKEGERLEQYF
abundance: -
v_gene: TRBV6-1
j_gene: TRBJ2-7
d_gene: -

CDR3nt: TGTGCCAGCAGTTTAATGGAGGCGAACATTCAGTACTTC
CDR3aa: CASSLMEANIQYF
abundance: -
v_gene: TRBV28
j_gene: TRBJ2-4
d_gene: -

CDR3nt: TGTGCCAGCAGCCAAGAGGCCTTGACTAGCCCTAAACTCTACAATGAGCAGTTCTTC
CDR3aa: CASSQEALTSPKLYNEQFF
abundance: -
v_gene: TRBV4-2
j_gene: TRBJ2-1
d_gene: TRBD2

CDR3nt: TGTGCCAGCAGCATAAAACTTTTGAGTTTTAGGGCCAACGTCCTGACTTTC
CDR3aa: CASSIKLLSFRANVLTF
abundance: -
v_gene: TRBV7-8
j_gene: TRBJ2-6
d_gene: -

CDR3nt: TGTGCCACCAGCAGAGATCTCCTAGCCAGCCGCCCTGAAGCTTTCTTT
CDR3aa: CATSRDLLASRPEAFF
abundance: -
v_gene: TRBV15
j_gene: TRBJ1-1
d_gene: -

CDR3nt: TGTGCCAGCAGTGGTGGGGGCGCGGCTTCACCCCTCCACTTT
CDR3aa: CASSGGGAASPLHF
abundance: few
v_gene: TRBV6-1
j_gene: TRBJ1-6
d_gene: -

CDR3nt: TGCGCCAGCAGCTTGGATGGACAGCTCAATTCACCCCTCCACTTT
CDR3aa: CASSLDGQLNSPLHF
abundance: -
v_gene: TRBV5-1
j_gene: TRBJ1-6
d_gene: -

CDR3nt: TGTGCCAGCAGCTTGGTGGGGGCCGGACATGAAAAACTGTTTTTT
CDR3aa: CASSLVGAGHEKLFF
abundance: -
v_gene: TRBV5-4
j_gene: TRBJ1-4
d_gene: -

CDR3nt: TGTGCCAGCAGTTACTCGACCAGGGCTGGAAACTATGGCTACACCTTC
CDR3aa: CASSYSTRAGNYGYTF
abundance: -
v_gene: TRBV6-5
j_gene: TRBJ1-2
d_gene: -

CDR3nt: TGCGCCAGCAGCGTCAGGGTGGGCGAAGAAAAACTGTTTTTT
CDR3aa: CASSVRVGEEKLFF
abundance: -
v_gene: TRBV5-1
j_gene: TRBJ1-4
d_gene: -

CDR3nt: TGTGCTAGTTATCGAAGGGCGGGCGAGCAGTACTTC
CDR3aa: CASYRRAGEQYF
abundance: -
v_gene: TRBV6-5
j_gene: TRBJ2-7
d_gene: -

CDR3nt: TGTGCCAGCAGCTCGAGGAACACTGAAGCTTTCTTT
CDR3aa: CASSSRNTEAFF
abundance: -
v_gene: TRBV5-4
j_gene: TRBJ1-1
d_gene: -

CDR3nt: TGCGCCAGCAGCTTCTACCGGGGAACTAATGAAAAACTGTTTTTT
CDR3aa: CASSFYRGTNEKLFF
abundance: -
v_gene: TRBV5-1
j_gene: TRBJ1-4
d_gene: -

CDR3nt: TGCGCCAGCAGCTCAGGGGCCTACGAGCAGTACTTC
CDR3aa: CASSSGAYEQYF
abundance: -
v_gene: TRBV5-1
j_gene: TRBJ2-7
d_gene: -

CDR3nt: TGTGCCAGCAGCCGAGGCGGGAGGCCTAATGAAAAACTGTTTTTT
CDR3aa: CASSRGGRPNEKLFF
abundance: -
v_gene: TRBV28
j_gene: TRBJ1-4
d_gene: -

CDR3nt: TGTGCCAGCTCACCACGTCCAGGGCCGGAGGAAAAACTGTTTTTT
CDR3aa: CASSPRPGPEEKLFF
abundance: -
v_gene: TRBV18
j_gene: TRBJ1-4
d_gene: -

CDR3nt: TGCGCCAGCAGCCACGGACAGGGCGGCTATGGAAACACCATATATTTT
CDR3aa: CASSHGQGGYGNTIYF
abundance: -
v_gene: TRBV4-1
j_gene: TRBJ1-3
d_gene: TRBD1

CDR3nt: TGTGCCAGCAGGCAGTATAACGATAACACCGGGGAGCTGTTTTTT
CDR3aa: CASRQYNDNTGELFF
abundance: few
v_gene: TRBV6-6
j_gene: TRBJ2-2
d_gene: -

CDR3nt: TGCGCCAGCAGTGGCTACGAGCCTGGGGAGCTGTTTTTT
CDR3aa: CASSGYEPGELFF
abundance: -
v_gene: TRBV10-1
j_gene: TRBJ2-2
d_gene: -

CDR3nt: TGCGCCAGCAGCTTGGCCAGACAGAATAATTCACCCCTCCACTTT
CDR3aa: CASSLARQNNSPLHF
abundance: -
v_gene: TRBV5-1
j_gene: TRBJ1-6
d_gene: -

CDR3nt: TGTGCCAGCAGCTTTTGGCGGCGGGGGCGCAATGAGCAGTTCTTC
CDR3aa: CASSFWRRGRNEQFF
abundance: once
v_gene: TRBV13
j_gene: TRBJ2-1
d_gene: -

CDR3nt: TGTGCCAGCAGTGCGCTAGCGGGAGTGACGGGGACCGGGGAGCTGTTTTTT
CDR3aa: CASSALAGVTGTGELFF
abundance: once
v_gene: TRBV6-4
j_gene: TRBJ2-2
d_gene: TRBD2

CDR3nt: TGCGCCAGCAGCTTGGAACCGGGACTATTAGGGGCCAACGTCCTGACTTTC
CDR3aa: CASSLEPGLLGANVLTF
abundance: -
v_gene: TRBV5-1
j_gene: TRBJ2-6
d_gene: TRBD2

CDR3nt: TGTGCCAGCAGCCATTTAGCGGGAGTGCCCCTCTACTACAATGAGCAGTTCTTC
CDR3aa: CASSHLAGVPLYYNEQFF
abundance: -
v_gene: TRBV13
j_gene: TRBJ2-1
d_gene: TRBD2

CDR3nt: TGTGCCAGCAGCCAAGACTCGGGACACTTCTCTGGAAACACCATATATTTT
CDR3aa: CASSQDSGHFSGNTIYF
abundance: -
v_gene: TRBV4-2
j_gene: TRBJ1-3
d_gene: -

CDR3nt: TGTGCCTGGAGTCCCTCCGGGCAGGGGGCTTGGGGGGCCGGGGAGCTGTTTTTT
CDR3aa: CAWSPSGQGAWGAGELFF
abundance: -
v_gene: TRBV30
j_gene: TRBJ2-2
d_gene: TRBD1

CDR3nt: TGTGCCATCAGTGAGATGACAGCCACGCAGTATGGCTACACCTTC
CDR3aa: CAISEMTATQYGYTF
abundance: -
v_gene: TRBV10-3
j_gene: TRBJ1-2
d_gene: -

CDR3nt: TGTGCTAGCAGCTTGGCCGGGGGGAGCACAGATACGCAGTATTTT
CDR3aa: CASSLAGGSTDTQYF
abundance: -
v_gene: TRBV7-7
j_gene: TRBJ2-3
d_gene: TRBD2

CDR3nt: TGTGCCAGCAGTGATAGCGGGGGGTATTACAATGAGCAGTTCTTC
CDR3aa: CASSDSGGYYNEQFF
abundance: -
v_gene: TRBV6-6
j_gene: TRBJ2-1
d_gene: TRBD2

CDR3nt: TGTGCCACCAGCAGAGATATCTATTTCTACGAGCAGTACTTC
CDR3aa: CATSRDIYFYEQYF
abundance: -
v_gene: TRBV15
j_gene: TRBJ2-7
d_gene: -

CDR3nt: TGTGCCAGCAGTTTGCCCGCCGCGGCAGGGATTGATTATAAGGGGGCCAAAAACATTCAGTACTTC
CDR3aa: CASSLPAAAGIDYKGAKNIQYF
abundance: -
v_gene: TRBV28
j_gene: TRBJ2-4
d_gene: -

CDR3nt: TGCAGCGTTGAACTCACCACGGTCCGACTAGCGGGAGGGGGGGGAACAGATACGCAGTATTTT
CDR3aa: CSVELTTVRLAGGGGTDTQYF
abundance: -
v_gene: TRBV29-1
j_gene: TRBJ2-3
d_gene: TRBD2

CDR3nt: TGTGCCAGCAGTTACGTAGGGGGGGCGGAGGCCGGGGAGCTGTTTTTT
CDR3aa: CASSYVGGAEAGELFF
abundance: once
v_gene: TRBV6-6
j_gene: TRBJ2-2
d_gene: -

CDR3nt: TGTGCCAGCAGCTTGGGGGGCCGGGAGTACTTC
CDR3aa: CASSLGGREYF
abundance: -
v_gene: TRBV5-4
j_gene: TRBJ2-5
d_gene: -

CDR3nt: TGTGCCAGCAGTGTTAGGGCAGTAGCGAAGTCCTACAATGAGCAGTTCTTC
CDR3aa: CASSVRAVAKSYNEQFF
abundance: -
v_gene: TRBV2
j_gene: TRBJ2-1
d_gene: -

CDR3nt: TGTGCCATCAGAGATGGGGGGGGAGGAAACACCATATATTTT
CDR3aa: CAIRDGGGGNTIYF
abundance: -
v_gene: TRBV10-3
j_gene: TRBJ1-3
d_gene: -

CDR3nt: TGTGCCAGCAGCCAGGACAGGGGATGGGCTGGGGCCAACGTCCTGACTTTC
CDR3aa: CASSQDRGWAGANVLTF
abundance: -
v_gene: TRBV7-2
j_gene: TRBJ2-6
d_gene: TRBD1

CDR3nt: TGTGCCAGCACGGGGGGGGCCCCCTATGGCTACACCTTC
CDR3aa: CASTGGAPYGYTF
abundance: -
v_gene: TRBV25-1
j_gene: TRBJ1-2
d_gene: -

CDR3nt: TGTGCCAGCGAAGGGTACGGGGGGGCGACAGATACGCAGTATTTT
CDR3aa: CASEGYGGATDTQYF
abundance: -
v_gene: TRBV28
j_gene: TRBJ2-3
d_gene: TRBD2

CDR3nt: TGCGCCAGCAGCTTGGGAGGGGGCGCGATGGCCAACACTGAAGCTTTCTTT
CDR3aa: CASSLGGGAMANTEAFF
abundance: -
v_gene: TRBV5-1
j_gene: TRBJ1-1
d_gene: TRBD1

CDR3nt: TGTGCTAGCAGCTTAGCGGGGGGAGCCCAAGAGACCCAGTACTTC
CDR3aa: CASSLAGGAQETQYF
abundance: few
v_gene: TRBV7-7
j_gene: TRBJ2-5
d_gene: TRBD2

CDR3nt: TGCAGTCAAGGACAGCCCTACGAGCAGTACTTC
CDR3aa: CSQGQPYEQYF
abundance: -
v_gene: TRBV20-1
j_gene: TRBJ2-7
d_gene: -